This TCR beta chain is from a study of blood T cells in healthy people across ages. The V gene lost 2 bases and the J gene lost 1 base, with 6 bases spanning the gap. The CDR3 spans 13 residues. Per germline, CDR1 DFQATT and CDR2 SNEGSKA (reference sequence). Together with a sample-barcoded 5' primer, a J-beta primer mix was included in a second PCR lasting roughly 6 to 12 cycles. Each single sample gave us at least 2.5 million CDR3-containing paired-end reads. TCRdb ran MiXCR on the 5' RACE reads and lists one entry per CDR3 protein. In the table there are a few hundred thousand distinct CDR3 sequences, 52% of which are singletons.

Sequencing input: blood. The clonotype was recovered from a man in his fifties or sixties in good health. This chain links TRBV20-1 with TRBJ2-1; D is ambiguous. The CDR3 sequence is CSARSVSYNEQFF. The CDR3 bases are TGCAGTGCTAGAAGCGTTTCCTACAATGAGCAGTTCTTC.